These 28 T cell receptor beta chains were all obtained from the same sample, sequenced in a study of CD8 T cells in ankylosing spondylitis. General observations from the study: A TCR beta motif of eight or nine highly homologous variants seemed to mark ankylosing spondylitis blood.

The antigens for these receptors are not known. MiXCR, applied by TCRdb to the 5' RACE reads, yields one record per CDR3 protein. Of over 400,000 distinct CDR3 sequences in the sample, roughly 25% were seen once. Sequencing input: blood, either unsorted or a sorted T cell fraction (not recorded which). The source is a male donor with ankylosing spondylitis.

The rearrangement links TRBV5-1 to TRBJ2-1; the match to TRBD2 covers 8 bases. Trimming removed 7 bases from V and 4 bases from J; junction bases left unmatched: 10. From germline, CDR1 is SGHRS and CDR2 YFSETQ. The CDR3 runs to 15 residues. The CDR3 region is CASSYREGGYNEQFF. The DNA of the CDR3 is TGCGCCAGCTCCTACCGGGAGGGGGGTTACAATGAGCAGTTCTTC. Drawing the rest from reference TRBV5-1 and TRBJ2-1, the complete variable domain is KAGVTQTPRYLIKTRGQQVTLSCSPISGHRSVSWYQQTPGQGLQFLFEYFSETQRNKGNFPGRFSGRQFSNSRSEMNVSTLELGDSALYLCASSYREGGYNEQFFGPGTRLTVL.

This chain uses TRBV11-2 with TRBJ2-7, with 7 bases lining up with TRBD1. V shed 3 bases and J 1 base; nucleotides not matched to a gene: 15. The germline gives CDR1 SGHAT, CDR2 FQNNGV. The length of the CDR3 is 18 residues. The CDR3 is CASSFPPTYGTVSYEQYF. CDR3 DNA sequence: TGTGCCAGCAGCTTCCCTCCAACGTACGGGACAGTATCCTACGAGCAGTACTTC.

The V and J genes are TRBV7-9 and TRBJ1-4, with D hard to call. This CDR3 is 14 amino acids long. V was trimmed by 1 base and J by 8 bases, leaving 11 bases between them. CDR1 and CDR2 from the germline V gene are SEHNR and FQNEAQ (reference sequence). The CDR3 is CASSLVGVEEKLFF. The CDR3 DNA reads as TGTGCCAGCAGCTTAGTCGGGGTTGAGGAAAAACTGTTTTTT.

The V call is TRBV20-1, the J call TRBJ2-1; TRBD2 is a possible D gene (6 bases). CDR3 length: 14 amino acids. The ends were cut back, 6 bases at V and 0 bases at J, with 12 bases in the middle. CDR1 is DFQATT, CDR2 SNEGSKA, per germline (reference sequence). In DNA, the CDR3 is TGCAGTGCCTTGGACGGGAGCTCCTACAATGAGCAGTTCTTC. Translated, it gives CSALDGSSYNEQFF.

V is TRBV30 and J is TRBJ2-7; D remains ambiguous. The germline V gene has CDR1 GTSNPN and CDR2 SVGIG (reference sequence). Between the trimmed V and J ends, which lost 4 bases and 3 bases, there was a span of 13 bases. The CDR3 is 13 residues long. CDR3 loop: CAWTRKSGYEQYF. CDR3 in DNA: TGTGCCTGGACCCGGAAGTCGGGCTACGAGCAGTACTTC.

The V call is TRBV18, the J call TRBJ2-7; perhaps TRBD2 as D (6 bases). Germline V gene lookup returns CDR1 KGHSH and CDR2 LQKENI. The CDR3 runs 13 residues. V was cut by 0 bases and J by 9 bases, with 12 bases left in between. In DNA, the CDR3 is TGTGCCAGCTCACCACCGGAGGGGATCGTGCAGTACTTC. Its translation is CASSPPEGIVQYF.

The CDR3: CASSQGPTSDSYNEQFF. The CDR3 DNA reads as TGTGCCAGCAGCCAAGGACCGACTAGCGACTCCTACAATGAGCAGTTCTTC. The chain recombines TRBV4-2 with TRBJ2-1; 8 nucleotides match TRBD2. Looked up from germline, CDR1 is LGHNA and CDR2 is YNFKEQ. This CDR3 region has 17 residues. V shed 1 base and J 0 bases; nucleotides not matched to a gene: 5.

The chain has TRBV10-2 and TRBJ1-1; no clear D gene. Trimming stripped 6 bases from V and 7 bases from J, with 12 bases between. Germline V lookup: CDR1 WSHSY, CDR2 SAAADI. The CDR3 sequence is 12 residues long. CDR3 residues: CASSPPSIEAFF. The CDR3 coding sequence is TGCGCCAGCAGCCCCCCATCTATTGAAGCTTTCTTT.

This chain uses TRBV20-1 with TRBJ2-5; D not resolved. This CDR3 has 13 residues. Per the germline V gene, CDR1 is DFQATT and CDR2 is SNEGSKA (reference sequence). The V gene lost 1 base and the J gene lost 5 bases, with 11 bases spanning the gap. CDR3 coding DNA: TGCAGTGCTAGAGTTACGCCATGGGAGACCCAGTACTTC. Its protein product is CSARVTPWETQYF.

The chain links TRBV12-3 or TRBV12-4 to TRBJ2-5; D is possibly TRBD2 (6 bases). The CDR3 length is 13 residues. The V gene lost 8 bases and the J gene lost 2 bases, with 12 bases spanning the gap. CDR3 coding DNA: TGTGCCAGCCAAACCGGGACTCAAGAGACCCAGTACTTC. This gives the protein CASQTGTQETQYF.

This clonotype was picked up a small number of times. The chain carries TRBV29-1 and TRBJ2-1; 9 bases agree with TRBD1. The V and J ends lost 6 bases and 4 bases, in that order; junction bases with no gene match: 10. CDR1 is SQVTM, CDR2 ANQGSEA, per germline. This CDR3 has 15 residues. In DNA form, the CDR3 reads TGCAGCGTACGTCCGGGACAGGGTAATTACAATGAGCAGTTCTTC. It specifies CSVRPGQGNYNEQFF.

This rearrangement joins TRBV24-1 to TRBJ2-7; D gene uncertain. Germline lookup yields CDR1 KGHDR and CDR2 SFDVKD. V was cut by 4 bases and J by 5 bases, with 14 bases left in between. CDR3 size: 14 residues. CDR3 sequence (DNA): TGTGCCACCAGTGACCCGGACGGACGGAACGAGCAGTACTTC. Translation gives CATSDPDGRNEQYF.

This clonotype came up a few times. CDR3 DNA sequence: TGTGCCACCAGTGATTGGGACAGCCTTAGCTACACCTTC. Residues: CATSDWDSLSYTF. This chain connects TRBV24-1 to TRBJ1-2; 7 bases agree with TRBD1. CDR3 length equals 13 residues. Germline CDR1 KGHDR, CDR2 SFDVKD. V lost 2 bases, J lost 9 bases, and 5 bases stayed unmatched.

This sequence joins TRBV4-1 and TRBJ2-5; D may match TRBD1 or TRBD2 (6 bases each). V was clipped by 0 bases and J by 7 bases, with 18 bases between them. This CDR3 has 16 residues. Germline-derived CDR1 and CDR2 are MGHRA and YSYEKL. CDR3: CASSQDVGGGPLTQYF. The CDR3 bases are TGCGCCAGCAGCCAAGACGTAGGGGGAGGTCCATTGACCCAGTACTTC.

This clonotype was counted a few times. V gene TRBV6-2 or TRBV6-3 combines with J gene TRBJ2-3; a possible D gene is TRBD1 (7 bases). This CDR3 region has 16 residues. V was cut by 6 bases and J by 4 bases, with 20 bases left in between. The V gene's germline CDR1 is MNHEY and CDR2 SVGEGT. CDR3 DNA sequence: TGTGCCAGCAGACTGACAGGGAGGTTGAGTCCAGATACGCAGTATTTT. It encodes CASRLTGRLSPDTQYF.

The genes are TRBV4-1 and TRBJ2-3; tentative D call: TRBD2 (5 bases). The CDR3 covers 16 residues. Trimming took off 3 bases at V and 4 bases at J, with 17 bases between the two ends. Germline CDR1 is MGHRA and CDR2 is YSYEKL. The CDR3 DNA reads as TGCGCCAGCAGCCACCCGGCGAGGGAAGTGGCAGATACGCAGTATTTT. It translates to CASSHPAREVADTQYF.

The V call is TRBV10-2, the J call TRBJ2-2, with TRBD2 matching over 11 bases. In germline, CDR1 is WSHSY, CDR2 SAAADI. V shed 3 bases and J 0 bases; nucleotides not matched to a gene: 3. The CDR3 totals 17 residues. The DNA of the CDR3 is TGCGCCAGCAGTGATCCGGGACTAGCGGCGAACACCGGGGAGCTGTTTTTT. Its translation: CASSDPGLAANTGELFF.

The chain employs TRBV7-9 and TRBJ2-2; no firm D call. Trimming removed 1 base at V and 6 bases at J, with 12 bases between. The CDR3 is 15 residues long. The V gene's germline CDR1 is SEHNR and CDR2 FQNEAQ (reference sequence). The CDR3 reads CASSLEGRTAGELFF. The CDR3 region has the DNA TGTGCCAGCAGCTTAGAAGGCAGAACAGCCGGGGAGCTGTTTTTT.

The chain combines TRBV5-1 with TRBJ2-1, with TRBD2 as a possible D gene (5 bases). The CDR3 sequence is 15 residues long. With 1 base removed from V and 6 bases from J, the gap between germline ends came to 14 bases. Germline-derived CDR1 and CDR2 are SGHRS and YFSETQ. CDR3 sequence reads: CASSLLDSTRNEQFF. CDR3 DNA: TGCGCCAGCAGCTTGTTGGACTCGACCCGCAATGAGCAGTTCTTC. Filled out from reference TRBV5-1 and TRBJ2-1, the complete variable domain reads KAGVTQTPRYLIKTRGQQVTLSCSPISGHRSVSWYQQTPGQGLQFLFEYFSETQRNKGNFPGRFSGRQFSNSRSEMNVSTLELGDSALYLCASSLLDSTRNEQFFGPGTRLTVL.

This clonotype was observed a handful of times. The junction departs from the called germline gene at one end, perhaps through a read error. The rearrangement joins TRBV20-1 to TRBJ1-5; 8 bases line up with TRBD1. Per germline, CDR1 DFQATT and CDR2 SNEGSKA (reference sequence). The CDR3 has 14 amino acids. As DNA, the CDR3 is TGCAGTGCTGGAGAACCCAGGGGGCATCAGCCCCAGCATTTT. Protein: CSAGEPRGHQPQHF.

The chain links TRBV30 to TRBJ2-1; 12 bases align to TRBD2. V shed 0 bases and J 12 bases; nucleotides not matched to a gene: 9. CDR1 and CDR2 from the germline V gene are GTSNPN and SVGIG (reference sequence). The CDR3 contains 15 residues. The CDR3 coding sequence is TGTGCCTGGAGTGTAGGAGGGCTACTAGCGGGGGGGCAGTTCTTC. Protein sequence: CAWSVGGLLAGGQFF.

V and J are TRBV20-1 and TRBJ2-3; 9 bases line up with TRBD2. CDR1 and CDR2 from the germline V gene are DFQATT and SNEGSKA (reference sequence). Germline trimming cut 7 bases from V and 6 bases from J; bases unmatched to any gene: 14. This CDR3 has 15 residues. The CDR3 DNA is TGCAGTGTCGGGGGCGGGAGGGCCGCGTCGGATACGCAGTATTTT. The encoded protein is CSVGGGRAASDTQYF.

There are a few counts of this clonotype. The chain uses TRBV6-5 and TRBJ1-6; 7 bases are shared with TRBD1. Trimming at V came to 2 bases and at J to 5 bases, leaving 3 bases not matched to a gene. This CDR3 region has 15 residues. CDR1 and CDR2 from the germline V gene are MNHEY and SVGAGI. In DNA, the CDR3 is TGTGCCAGCAGTTACGTGGGACAGAATAATTCACCCCTCCACTTT. Amino acids: CASSYVGQNNSPLHF.

The sample holds a few counts of this clonotype. The CDR3, as DNA: TGTGCCAGTACCGCGACAGGGAACAATTCACCCCTCCACTTT. It translates to CASTATGNNSPLHF. J is TRBJ1-6 and V is TRBV19; 7 bases line up with TRBD1. Germline V gene data show CDR1 as LNHDA and CDR2 as SQIVND (reference sequence). V gave up 7 bases and J gave up 7 bases; unmatched junction bases: 7. The CDR3 is made up of 14 amino acids.

Concerning this clonotype: The junction departs from the called germline gene at one end, perhaps through a read error. This chain links TRBV7-2 with TRBJ2-3, with 7 bases identical to TRBD2. CDR1 is SGHTA and CDR2 is FQGNSA in the germline V gene. The CDR3 covers 12 residues. The CDR3 nucleotides are TGTGCCAGCAGCCTTGGGGCTAGCGGAGGGGATTTT. Residues: CASSLGASGGDF. Drawing the rest from reference TRBV7-2 and TRBJ2-3, the complete variable domain is GAGVSQSPSNKVTEKGKDVELRCDPISGHTALYWYRQSLGQGLEFLIYFQGNSAPDKSGLPSDRFSAERTGGSVSTLTIQRTQQEDSAVYLCASSLGASGGDFGPGTRLTVL.

This clonotype was seen at least ten times. The rearrangement links TRBV11-2 to TRBJ2-6; weak D call: TRBD2 (5 bases). Deletions cut 3 bases from V and 0 bases from J, with 9 bases between. The CDR3 spans 16 residues. Per the germline V gene, CDR1 is SGHAT and CDR2 is FQNNGV. The CDR3 DNA reads TGTGCCAGCAGCTTCCGGACTCTCTCTGGGGCCAACGTCCTGACTTTC. This sequence encodes CASSFRTLSGANVLTF.

The chain couples TRBV28 to TRBJ1-5; the D is unclear. CDR1 and CDR2 (germline): MDHEN, SYDVKM. V shed 2 bases and J shed 7 bases, with 15 bases lying between them. The length of the CDR3 is 15 residues. CDR3 residues: CASSLPPQHRQPQHF. As DNA, the CDR3 is TGTGCCAGCAGTTTACCCCCGCAGCATAGGCAGCCCCAGCATTTT.

The J gene is TRBJ2-7, the V gene TRBV19; TRBD2 matches 13 bases. Germline V gene lookup returns CDR1 LNHDA and CDR2 SQIVND (reference sequence). The trim removed 2 bases at V and 0 bases at J, leaving 10 bases unmatched. The CDR3 contains 19 residues. The CDR3 bases are TGTGCCAGTAGTATATCTTTGGGACTAGCGGGAAAGAGCTCCTACGAGCAGTACTTC. As protein: CASSISLGLAGKSSYEQYF.